The present entry profiles one T cell receptor beta chain with its context. What antigen it recognizes has not been identified. The sample holds no much larger clone one base away, and base qualities are not on file. CDR3 length: 14 amino acids, cysteine to phenylalanine. Only CDR3 DNA is held: 42 bases, read in frame from base 1. Looking up the germline V gene yields CDR1 SGDLS and CDR2 YYNGEE. V trim: 4 bases; J trim: 5 bases; unmatched bases: 9. These data belong to a study of technical replicates of blood from a few donors (dated by TCRdb to 2015 to 2018). Receptor libraries were prepared by the immunoSEQ multiplex PCR assay. TCRdb's version of the immuneACCESS table is confined to in-frame rearrangements and falls short of the full clone set. An unresolved V gene accounts for under half of the shortfall where checked; the remainder is of unknown origin. Within this sample are approximately 89,000 clones, with approximately 94% of them counted one time only. Together, the top ten hold approximately 0.41% of the sample.

The receptor was derived from a human donor in good health. The specimen sequenced was T cells isolated from PBMCs. This chain is built from TRBV9 and TRBJ2-7, with 7 middle bases fitting TRBD1. The base sequence is TGTGCCAGCAGCCCGAGGACAGGACTCCACGAGCAGTACTTC. Its protein is CASSPRTGLHEQYF.